This TCR beta chain was recovered during a study of naive and memory T cell subsets. The V gene end was trimmed by 5 bases and the J gene end by 2 bases; junction bases not matched to a gene: 8. Germline V gives CDR1 SEHNR, CDR2 FQNEAQ (reference sequence). The CDR3 covers 15 residues. Both TRBC1 and TRBC2 were covered by a beta constant-region primer of two equimolar oligonucleotides. Each CDR3 protein gets one entry after TCRdb re-called the UMI-ligation and nested PCR reads with MiXCR. There are roughly 140,000 distinct CDR3 sequences in the sample; approximately 17% occur only once, and about 0.14% lies in the top ten. This clonotype was seen ten or more times.

The clonotype originates from a human donor in good health. Material: naive CD4+ T cells from blood. The genes are TRBV7-9 and TRBJ2-7, with TRBD1 matching over 8 bases. The CDR3 reads CASSQEDRGAYEQYF. The DNA for the CDR3 is TGTGCCAGCAGCCAAGAAGACAGGGGAGCCTACGAGCAGTACTTC.